Below are 15 T cell receptor beta chains sequenced from a single sample in a study of cytomegalovirus exposure and HLA in healthy donors. 13 Jbeta primers and 60 Vbeta primers were used for the PCR. The assay was immunoSEQ multiplex PCR, and TCRdb's table has in-frame clones only and misses some. The data show some 110,000 clones, with 66% seen just once and less than 2% held by the top ten. The sample comprised PBMCs. The receptors were sampled from a young man in good health and CMV-seronegative.

V gene TRBV5-4 combines with J gene TRBJ1-2; 8 positions match TRBD1. Germline V gene lookup returns CDR1 SGHNT and CDR2 YYREEE (reference sequence). The CDR3 is made up of 12 amino acids. Germline trimming cut 4 bases from V and 6 bases from J; bases unmatched to any gene: 2. The CDR3 DNA sequence: TGTGCCAGCAGCCAGACAGGGGATGGCTACACCTTC. It encodes CASSQTGDGYTF. The variable domain in full, with the rest retrieved from reference TRBV5-4 and TRBJ1-2, is ETGVTQSPTHLIKTRGQQVTLRCSSQSGHNTVSWYQQALGQGPQFIFQYYREEENGRGNFPPRFSGLQFPNYSSELNVNALELDDSALYLCASSQTGDGYTFGSGTRLTVV.

The table lists this clone with a few counts. The chain couples TRBV7-2 to TRBJ1-1; 7 bases are shared with TRBD1. V dropped 2 bases and J dropped 4; count of bases not matched to a gene: 7. The CDR3 runs 15 residues. Per the germline V gene, CDR1 is SGHTA and CDR2 is FQGNSA. CDR3 in DNA: TGTGCCAGCAGCTTATCAAGGGGGCATGGCACTGAAGCTTTCTTT. Residues: CASSLSRGHGTEAFF.

The chain links TRBV9 to TRBJ2-7; TRBD2 matches at 7 bases. The V segment lost 0 bases and the J segment 6 bases; nucleotides outside the gene matches: 6. Per germline, CDR1 SGDLS and CDR2 YYNGEE. CDR3 length equals 14 residues. The CDR3 bases are TGTGCCAGCAGCGTAGGGGAGGGGATAAGCGAGCAGTACTTC. Its translation: CASSVGEGISEQYF.

In its sample, this clone was seen a few times. The chain couples TRBV19 to TRBJ1-5; tentatively, D is TRBD1 (5 bases). The CDR3 runs to 15 residues. Trimming cost V 3 bases and J 0 bases, with 9 bases left between them. CDR1 and CDR2 from the germline V gene are LNHDA and SQIVND (reference sequence). DNA of the CDR3: TGTGCCAGTAGTATGGGGACTGTTAGCAATCAGCCCCAGCATTTT. Encoded protein: CASSMGTVSNQPQHF.

This clone was seen more than once but under ten times. The chain couples TRBV6-6 to TRBJ2-3; D is unclear. CDR1 and CDR2 from the germline V gene are MNHNY and SVGAGI (reference sequence). The CDR3 length is 12 residues. V dropped 5 bases and J dropped 5 bases, with 8 bases sitting between them. CDR3 residues: CASSIPGDTQYF. For the CDR3, the DNA is TGTGCCAGCAGTATCCCGGGAGATACGCAGTATTTT.

This clone has a handful of counts. The rearrangement uses TRBV7-2 and TRBJ1-4, with 8 bases identical to TRBD1. The germline V gene has CDR1 SGHTA and CDR2 FQGNSA. The CDR3 is 15 amino acids. The J segment lost 14 bases and the V segment lost 3 bases, leaving 14 bases of the junction unmatched. CDR3 protein: CASSFKAGGAGVLFF. In DNA form, the CDR3 reads TGTGCCAGCAGCTTTAAGGCAGGGGGCGCAGGGGTGCTGTTTTTT. Drawing the rest from reference TRBV7-2 and TRBJ1-4, the complete variable domain is GAGVSQSPSNKVTEKGKDVELRCDPISGHTALYWYRQSLGQGLEFLIYFQGNSAPDKSGLPSDRFSAERTGGSVSTLTIQRTQQEDSAVYLCASSFKAGGAGVLFFGSGTQLSVL.

This clone was picked up a small number of times. The V call is TRBV5-1, the J call TRBJ2-3; 11 bases match TRBD2. The CDR3 contains 21 residues. With 4 bases clipped from V and 2 bases from J, the junction kept 21 bases outside the gene matches. Germline CDR1 is SGHRS and CDR2 is YFSETQ. The CDR3: CASSPGGPGTSGRFPTDTQYF. The CDR3 coding sequence is TGCGCCAGCAGCCCTGGAGGCCCGGGTACTAGCGGGAGATTTCCCACAGATACGCAGTATTTT.

This rearrangement joins TRBV19 to TRBJ2-4, with TRBD1 as a possible D gene (6 bases). The length of the CDR3 is 15 residues. Trimming shortened V by 0 bases and J by 3 bases, and 9 bases separated the two germline ends. The germline V gene has CDR1 LNHDA and CDR2 SQIVND (reference sequence). CDR3 protein: CASSIDQGIKNIQYF. The CDR3 nucleotides are TGTGCCAGTAGTATAGATCAGGGGATCAAAAACATTCAGTACTTC. Looking up the rest from reference TRBV19 and TRBJ2-4 gives the full variable domain: DGGITQSPKYLFRKEGQNVTLSCEQNLNHDAMYWYRQDPGQGLRLIYYSQIVNDFQKGDIAEGYSVSREKKESFPLTVTSAQKNPTAFYLCASSIDQGIKNIQYFGAGTRLSVL.

The CDR3 region is CASKPMGTGSTDTQYF. As DNA, the CDR3 is TGTGCCAGTAAACCTATGGGGACAGGGAGCACAGATACGCAGTATTTT. This chain links TRBV19 with TRBJ2-3; TRBD1 agrees at 9 bases. Germline V gives CDR1 LNHDA, CDR2 SQIVND (reference sequence). J lost 0 bases, V lost 7 bases, and 8 bases had no gene match. The CDR3 sequence is 16 residues long. Complete variable domain (other parts from reference TRBV19 and TRBJ2-3): DGGITQSPKYLFRKEGQNVTLSCEQNLNHDAMYWYRQDPGQGLRLIYYSQIVNDFQKGDIAEGYSVSREKKESFPLTVTSAQKNPTAFYLCASKPMGTGSTDTQYFGPGTRLTVL.

The chain is built from TRBV19 and TRBJ1-3; D unclear. This CDR3 spans 13 amino acids. CDR1 and CDR2 (germline): LNHDA, SQIVND (reference sequence). Trimming removed 5 bases at V and 1 base at J, with 6 bases between. CDR3 protein: CASSGFSGNTIYF. The DNA for the CDR3 is TGTGCCAGTAGTGGCTTTTCTGGAAACACCATATATTTT.

The chain is built from TRBV4-1 and TRBJ2-7, with 10 bases fitting TRBD2. With 3 bases clipped from V and 1 base from J, the junction kept 6 bases outside the gene matches. The CDR3 is made up of 16 amino acids. Germline CDR1 MGHRA, CDR2 YSYEKL. The CDR3, as DNA: TGCGCCAGCAGCCAGGAACTAGCGGGGCTTTCCTACGAGCAGTACTTC. Its translation is CASSQELAGLSYEQYF.

The rearrangement links TRBV20-1 to TRBJ1-1, with 8 bases identical to TRBD1. The CDR3 consists of 11 residues. The V segment lost 5 bases and the J segment 6 bases; nucleotides outside the gene matches: 2. Germline V gene lookup returns CDR1 DFQATT and CDR2 SNEGSKA (reference sequence). CDR3: CSASDRAEAFF. The CDR3 coding sequence is TGCAGTGCTTCGGACAGGGCTGAAGCTTTCTTT.

This chain links TRBV28 with TRBJ2-7; the D is unclear. CDR1 MDHEN and CDR2 SYDVKM come from the germline V gene. The V end was cut by 1 base, the J end by 5 bases, with 12 bases between. The CDR3 spans 14 residues. The CDR3 coding sequence is TGTGCCAGCAGTTTATTCGCAGGAACCCACGAGCAGTACTTC. Residues: CASSLFAGTHEQYF.

The rearrangement uses TRBV5-1 and TRBJ2-1; 9 bases match TRBD1. This CDR3 is built from 14 residues. Trimming removed 5 bases from V and 2 bases from J; junction bases left unmatched: 2. Germline CDR1 reads SGHRS; CDR2 reads YFSETQ. This CDR3 is CASRRQGAYNEQFF. DNA for the CDR3: TGCGCCAGCAGGAGACAGGGGGCCTACAATGAGCAGTTCTTC. The variable domain in full, with the rest retrieved from reference TRBV5-1 and TRBJ2-1, is KAGVTQTPRYLIKTRGQQVTLSCSPISGHRSVSWYQQTPGQGLQFLFEYFSETQRNKGNFPGRFSGRQFSNSRSEMNVSTLELGDSALYLCASRRQGAYNEQFFGPGTRLTVL.

V and J are TRBV4-3 and TRBJ2-1, with 14 bases identical to TRBD2. After removal of 0 bases from V and 7 bases from J, the junction contained 5 bases not matched to a gene. The length of the CDR3 is 17 residues. CDR1 and CDR2 (germline): LGHNA, YSLEER. CDR3 sequence (DNA): TGCGCCAGCAGCCAAGATCTGACTAGCGGGAGGGGGAATGAGCAGTTCTTC. It yields the protein CASSQDLTSGRGNEQFF.